The source of this TCR beta chain is a study of T cells in Graves' hyperthyroidism and ophthalmopathy. Clinicians diagnosed patients from clinical symptoms, serum thyroxine and TRAb, thyroid ultrasound and orbital computed tomography. TCR beta CDR3 sequences were amplified from RNA transcripts. A first-round RT-PCR of the TCR CDR3 used the HTBI primer set. TCRdb used MiXCR to reprocess the multiplex PCR reads, holding one entry per CDR3 protein. The table includes 400,000 to 600,000 distinct CDR3 sequences, approximately 16% detected once. Germline V gene data show CDR1 as SGHTA and CDR2 as FQGNSA. Trimming shortened V by 6 bases and J by 3 bases, and 18 bases separated the two germline ends. The CDR3 covers 15 residues. In this sample, this clonotype turned up a few times.

The TCR originated in a woman aged 30 to 39 with Graves' ophthalmopathy. The chain has TRBV7-2 and TRBJ2-7; D ambiguous. Sequencing was performed on blood. The CDR3 nucleotides read TGTGCCAGCAGTTTAATGATGGGGATTCGCTACGAGCAGTACTTC. Amino acids: CASSLMMGIRYEQYF.